This T cell receptor (beta chain) came from a study of T cell responses to AZD1222 COVID-19 vaccine. Overall study results and limits: No day 14 peak samples; only post-peak repertoires were characterized. The CD4 TCRs associated with vaccination extended across spike and predominated at 160-218 and 743-854. The donors showed a predominance of white British ancestry and of females, with possible underestimation of clonal diversity.

Comment on this clone: Its specificity is unknown.

Using immunoSEQ multiplex PCR, the repertoire was profiled, and TCRdb retains in-frame clones only, with some absent. The table records 100,000 to 150,000 clones, 85% to 90% of them present only once. The clonotype was recovered from an adult in good health. Material: peripheral blood, obtained on day 0 of AZD1222 vaccination.

The chain's CDR3 is CASSTRMDGLNTGELFF. CDR3 bases: TGTGCCAGTAGTACTAGGATGGACGGACTGAACACCGGGGAGCTGTTTTTT. This rearrangement joins TRBV19 to TRBJ2-2, with D perhaps matching TRBD2 (5 bases). Trimming left V 4 bases short and J 1 base short, with 16 bases between. This CDR3 comprises 17 residues. Germline loops: CDR1 LNHDA, CDR2 SQIVND (reference sequence).